This is a list of T cell receptor beta chains from one sample in a study of blood T cell repertoires in COVID-19. Assay: immunoSEQ multiplex PCR; the TCRdb copy retains only in-frame clones and omits some. Among 95,000 to 150,000 clones, around 83% were seen once, and the ten largest hold under 5%. Sequencing used PBMCs or T cells enriched from blood (not recorded which). These receptor sequences come from a woman younger than 45 who had recovered from COVID-19. CDR3s include the opening cysteine and the closing phenylalanine or tryptophan. D genes are given only for firm matches. Some rows mark clone size as missing; the rest say once, few, many or name a class of expanded clone.

CDR3aa | CDR3nt | len | d_gene | j_gene | v_gene | abundance
CASSLEGDREAFF | TGCGCCAGCAGCTTGGAAGGTGACAGGGAAGCTTTCTTT | 13 | . | TRBJ1-1 | TRBV5-1 | .
CASSLTAGSKYNEQFF | TGTGCCAGCAGCTTAACTGCCGGGAGTAAGTACAATGAGCAGTTCTTC | 16 | . | TRBJ2-1 | TRBV11-2 | .
CASSEDREENSPLHF | TGTGCCAGCAGTGAGGACAGGGAAGAAAATTCACCCCTCCACTTT | 15 | TRBD1 | TRBJ1-6 | TRBV2 | .
CATSAHPGGGVEQPQHF | TGTGCCACCAGTGCCCATCCCGGGGGTGGGGTAGAACAGCCCCAGCATTTT | 17 | . | TRBJ1-5 | TRBV24-1 | .
CASSSLAGEIYNEQFF | TGTGCCAGCAGCTCCCTAGCGGGAGAGATCTACAATGAGCAGTTCTTC | 16 | TRBD2 | TRBJ2-1 | TRBV7-3 | .
CATTGPVNYGYTF | TGTGCCACTACAGGGCCGGTTAACTATGGCTACACCTTC | 13 | . | TRBJ1-2 | TRBV11-2 | .
CASRATGGTEAFF | TGTGCCAGCAGAGCGACAGGGGGCACTGAAGCTTTCTTT | 13 | TRBD1 | TRBJ1-1 | TRBV12-3/TRBV12-4 | .
CASSKPLQAGSYEQYF | TGTGCCAGCAGCAAGCCCCTTCAGGCGGGGAGCTACGAGCAGTACTTC | 16 | . | TRBJ2-7 | TRBV21-1 | .
CASTDVPGGLSPLHF | TGTGCCAGTACCGATGTACCAGGGGGACTTTCACCCCTCCACTTT | 15 | TRBD1 | TRBJ1-6 | TRBV19 | .
CAWLYTGELFF | TGTGCCTGGCTCTACACCGGGGAGCTGTTTTTT | 11 | . | TRBJ2-2 | TRBV30 | .
CASSPRRMLNTEAFF | TGTGCCAGCAGCCCCCGTCGTATGTTGAACACTGAAGCTTTCTTT | 15 | . | TRBJ1-1 | TRBV7-2 | .
CASSYSVGGSEQFF | TGTGCCAGCAGTTACTCTGTGGGAGGATCTGAGCAGTTCTTC | 14 | . | TRBJ2-1 | TRBV6-5 | .
CASSIDLPGPGTGELFF | TGTGCCAGTAGTATAGATCTCCCAGGTCCGGGGACCGGGGAGCTGTTTTTT | 17 | . | TRBJ2-2 | TRBV19 | .
CSVVGGARQETQYF | TGCAGCGTTGTGGGGGGAGCTCGGCAAGAGACCCAGTACTTC | 14 | . | TRBJ2-5 | TRBV29-1 | once
CASSPSTGINIYEQYF | TGTGCCAGCAGCCCCTCCACGGGAATAAATATCTACGAGCAGTACTTC | 16 | . | TRBJ2-7 | TRBV21-1 | once
CASSLRTGGLSDTQYF | TGTGCCAGCAGCCTCCGGACAGGGGGCCTCTCAGATACGCAGTATTTT | 16 | TRBD1 | TRBJ2-3 | TRBV13 | .
CASSPTASGRGTDTQYF | TGTGCCAGCTCACCAACGGCTAGCGGGAGGGGAACAGATACGCAGTATTTT | 17 | TRBD2 | TRBJ2-3 | TRBV18 | .
CASASGPEQYF | TGCGCCAGCGCCTCAGGGCCCGAGCAGTACTTC | 11 | . | TRBJ2-7 | TRBV23-1 | .
CASNSRDSSYEQYF | TGTGCCAGCAATTCTAGGGACAGCTCCTACGAGCAGTACTTC | 14 | TRBD1 | TRBJ2-7 | TRBV27 | .
CAWRAGMTGELFF | TGTGCCTGGAGGGCGGGGATGACCGGGGAGCTGTTTTTT | 13 | . | TRBJ2-2 | TRBV30 | .
CASSYHEGEKLFF | TGTGCCAGCAGTTACCATGAGGGCGAAAAACTGTTTTTT | 13 | . | TRBJ1-4 | TRBV6-2/TRBV6-3 | few
CAWRGDRGQFF | TGTGCCTGGAGGGGAGACAGGGGGCAGTTCTTC | 11 | TRBD1 | TRBJ2-1 | TRBV30 | few
CASSPRGDYGYTF | TGCGCCAGCAGCCCACGGGGGGACTATGGCTACACCTTC | 13 | . | TRBJ1-2 | TRBV5-1 | .
CASSPAAGGPTDTQYF | TGTGCCAGCAGCCCCGCAGCGGGAGGGCCCACAGATACGCAGTATTTT | 16 | TRBD2 | TRBJ2-3 | TRBV11-2 | .
CASSRGGKETQYF | TGTGCCAGCTCTCGGGGGGGAAAAGAGACCCAGTACTTC | 13 | TRBD2 | TRBJ2-5 | TRBV18 | .
CASSLGLPNTEAFF | TGTGCCAGTAGCCTAGGACTTCCGAACACTGAAGCTTTCTTT | 14 | . | TRBJ1-1 | TRBV19 | .
CASSPRQGRTLEETQYF | TGCGCCAGCAGCCCTCGACAGGGGCGGACGCTGGAAGAGACCCAGTACTTC | 17 | TRBD1 | TRBJ2-5 | TRBV5-1 | .
CASSGDRQETQYF | TGTGCCAGCAGTGGGGACAGACAAGAGACCCAGTACTTC | 13 | TRBD1 | TRBJ2-5 | TRBV25-1 | .
CASSPRRGRSGELFF | TGTGCCAGCAGCCCGAGGCGCGGGAGGTCCGGGGAGCTGTTTTTT | 15 | TRBD2 | TRBJ2-2 | TRBV28 | .
CASSSGTSGSYNEQFF | TGTGCCAGCAGCTCCGGGACTAGCGGGAGTTACAATGAGCAGTTCTTC | 16 | TRBD2 | TRBJ2-1 | TRBV7-9 | .
CASSRPGGPNHSYSNQPQHF | TGTGCCAGCAGCCGACCGGGGGGCCCTAACCATAGTTATAGCAATCAGCCCCAGCATTTT | 20 | . | TRBJ1-5 | TRBV7-3 | .
CASSRTSGSWNEQFF | TGTGCCAGCAGCCGAACTAGCGGGAGCTGGAATGAGCAGTTCTTC | 15 | TRBD2 | TRBJ2-1 | TRBV11-2 | once